This TCR beta chain stems from a study of cytomegalovirus exposure and HLA in healthy donors. Trimming cost V 6 bases and J 6 bases, with 27 bases left between them. Per the germline V gene, CDR1 is GTSNPN and CDR2 is SVGIG (reference sequence). This CDR3 region has 16 residues. Amplification used 60 Vbeta primers and 13 Jbeta primers. The assay was immunoSEQ multiplex PCR, and TCRdb's table has in-frame clones only and misses some. The sample records 150,000 or so clones, 60% to 80% being singletons. Sequencing input: PBMCs. This sequence was found in a male donor in good health and CMV-seronegative. The J gene is TRBJ2-7, the V gene TRBV30; possibly TRBD2 for D (6 bases). Here the CDR3 reads CACSSVFPGEFAEQYF. CDR3 coding DNA: TGTGCCTGCTCCTCGGTCTTTCCGGGGGAGTTCGCCGAGCAGTACTTC.